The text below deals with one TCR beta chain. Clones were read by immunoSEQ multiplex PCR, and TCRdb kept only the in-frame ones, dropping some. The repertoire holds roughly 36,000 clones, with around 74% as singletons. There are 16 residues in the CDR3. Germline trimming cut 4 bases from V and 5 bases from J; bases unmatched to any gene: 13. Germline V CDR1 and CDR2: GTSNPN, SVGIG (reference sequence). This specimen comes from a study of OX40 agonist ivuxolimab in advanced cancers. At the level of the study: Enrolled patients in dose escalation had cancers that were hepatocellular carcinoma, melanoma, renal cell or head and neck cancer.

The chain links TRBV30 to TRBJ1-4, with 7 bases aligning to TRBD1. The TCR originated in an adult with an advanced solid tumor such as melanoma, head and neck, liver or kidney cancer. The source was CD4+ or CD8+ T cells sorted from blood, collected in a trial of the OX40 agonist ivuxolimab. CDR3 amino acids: CAWNPLLGGENEKLFF. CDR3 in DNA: TGTGCCTGGAACCCCCTCCTAGGGGGCGAAAATGAAAAACTGTTTTTT.